The 16 T cell receptor beta chains listed next were all sequenced from one sample in a study of blood T cell repertoires in COVID-19 (dated by TCRdb to between 2020 and 2021). The library came from the immunoSEQ multiplex PCR assay. This is the immuneACCESS table as TCRdb keeps it, with only in-frame sequences that have V and J called. A part of the clones is gone; compared with another copy, unresolved V genes explain less than half, and the rest is unexplained. This sample is represented by 150,000 to 170,000 clones; around four fifths of them were singletons. Clones ranked in the top ten supply about 3.8% of the sample. Sequencing was performed on peripheral blood. All receptors come from a woman at least 80 years old with acute or convalescent COVID-19.

The rearrangement joins TRBV20-1 to TRBJ2-6; no definite D call. Trimming removed 6 bases from V and 0 bases from J, with 9 bases in between. CDR1 DFQATT and CDR2 SNEGSKA come from the germline V gene (reference sequence). The CDR3 covers 14 residues. The CDR3 reads CSASTVSGANVLTF. DNA for the CDR3: TGCAGTGCGAGTACAGTCTCTGGGGCCAACGTCCTGACTTTC.

The chain combines TRBV5-4 with TRBJ2-7, with D tentatively TRBD2 (5 bases). From germline, CDR1 is SGHNT and CDR2 YYREEE (reference sequence). V was clipped by 0 bases and J by 1 base, with 14 bases between them. There are 16 residues in the CDR3. The CDR3 DNA sequence: TGTGCCAGCAGCTTGGGGGCGGGCAGTGGATCCTACGAGCAGTACTTC. Encoded protein: CASSLGAGSGSYEQYF. Full variable domain (missing parts from reference TRBV5-4 and TRBJ2-7): ETGVTQSPTHLIKTRGQQVTLRCSSQSGHNTVSWYQQALGQGPQFIFQYYREEENGRGNFPPRFSGLQFPNYSSELNVNALELDDSALYLCASSLGAGSGSYEQYFGPGTRLTVT.

This chain uses TRBV4-3 with TRBJ2-2, with 9 bases identical to TRBD2. The length of the CDR3 is 17 residues. The J segment lost 0 bases and the V segment lost 4 bases, leaving 6 bases of the junction unmatched. Germline CDR1 and CDR2: LGHNA and YSLEER. The CDR3 spells CASSPRLAATNTGELFF. CDR3 nucleotide sequence: TGCGCCAGCAGCCCGAGACTAGCGGCCACGAACACCGGGGAGCTGTTTTTT.

V is TRBV4-2 and J is TRBJ2-4; D gene unclear. Per germline, CDR1 LGHNA and CDR2 YNFKEQ. The CDR3 covers 15 residues. V was shortened by 0 bases and J by 1 base, with 7 bases between the two germline ends. The CDR3 region has the DNA TGTGCCAGCAGCCAAGATCAGGTTGCCAAAAACATTCAGTACTTC. It yields the protein CASSQDQVAKNIQYF.

This clone was observed a few times. This rearrangement joins TRBV6-5 to TRBJ1-2; possible D gene TRBD1, 5 bases. CDR3 size: 15 residues. Deletions cut 0 bases from V and 8 bases from J, with 16 bases between. Germline V gene sequence: CDR1 MNHEY, CDR2 SVGAGI. Here the CDR3 reads CASSYSPGQGLGYTF. The CDR3 DNA follows: TGTGCCAGCAGTTACTCCCCCGGGCAGGGTTTGGGCTACACCTTC.

The V gene is TRBV7-9, the J gene TRBJ1-2; a possible D gene is TRBD1 (6 bases). V dropped 2 bases and J dropped 13 bases, with 20 bases sitting between them. Germline CDR1 reads SEHNR; CDR2 reads FQNEAQ (reference sequence). The CDR3 covers 14 residues. In DNA form, the CDR3 reads TGTGCCAGCAGCTTAACCCGGACCCAACAGGGTCTCACCTTC. This translates into CASSLTRTQQGLTF. The whole variable domain, remainder taken from reference TRBV7-9 and TRBJ1-2, is DTGVSQNPRHKITKRGQNVTFRCDPISEHNRLYWYRQTLGQGPEFLTYFQNEAQLEKSRLLSDRFSAERPKGSFSTLEIQRTEQGDSAMYLCASSLTRTQQGLTFGSGTRLTVV.

The chain recombines TRBV6-6 with TRBJ1-2; perhaps TRBD1 as D (5 bases). The CDR3 is 13 amino acids. V was clipped by 4 bases and J by 4 bases, with 10 bases between them. Germline V gene sequence: CDR1 MNHNY, CDR2 SVGAGI (reference sequence). CDR3 residues: CASSFDRVYGYTF. CDR3 in DNA: TGTGCCAGCAGTTTTGACAGAGTCTATGGCTACACCTTC.

This chain links TRBV14 with TRBJ1-6, with 10 positions matching TRBD1. The CDR3 sequence is 14 residues long. The junction had 3 bases not matched to a gene; V was cut back by 5 bases and J by 8 bases. Germline CDR1 reads SGHDN; CDR2 reads FVKESK. CDR3 region: CASSRTGGDSPLHF. Here the CDR3 DNA reads TGTGCCAGCAGCAGGACAGGGGGGGATTCACCCCTCCACTTT.

The chain combines TRBV7-9 with TRBJ2-3; 9 bases align to TRBD1. Per the germline V gene, CDR1 is SEHNR and CDR2 is FQNEAQ (reference sequence). The CDR3 is made up of 14 amino acids. The V and J ends lost 5 bases and 6 bases, in that order; junction bases with no gene match: 6. The DNA of the CDR3 is TGTGCCAGCAGCCAGACAGGGGGAATGGATACGCAGTATTTT. Encoded protein: CASSQTGGMDTQYF.

The chain combines TRBV6-5 with TRBJ1-2, with 10 nucleotides matching TRBD1. V lost 5 bases, J lost 3 bases, and 3 bases stayed unmatched. This CDR3 has 14 residues. In germline, CDR1 is MNHEY, CDR2 SVGAGI. CDR3 nucleotides: TGTGCCAGCAGTAGGGACAGGGGTGACTATGGCTACACCTTC. Protein: CASSRDRGDYGYTF.

This clone turned up a few times. V gene TRBV6-2 or TRBV6-3 combines with J gene TRBJ2-2; D is uncertain. The CDR3 sequence is 13 residues long. The germline CDR1 and CDR2 sequences are MNHEY and SVGEGT. V was clipped by 2 bases and J by 9 bases, with 10 bases between them. Here the CDR3 reads CASSYLGLWELFF. The DNA of the CDR3 is TGTGCCAGCAGTTACCTCGGTTTGTGGGAGCTGTTTTTT.

The chain employs TRBV7-9 and TRBJ2-2; maybe TRBD2 (6 bases). Germline loops: CDR1 SEHNR, CDR2 FQNEAQ (reference sequence). Trimming removed 2 bases from V and 0 bases from J, with 10 bases in between. This CDR3 has 16 amino acids. Written as DNA, the CDR3 is TGTGCCAGCAGCTTACCTTCTAGCGCGAACACCGGGGAGCTGTTTTTT. Its translation: CASSLPSSANTGELFF. Variable domain in full (rest from reference TRBV7-9 and TRBJ2-2): DTGVSQNPRHKITKRGQNVTFRCDPISEHNRLYWYRQTLGQGPEFLTYFQNEAQLEKSRLLSDRFSAERPKGSFSTLEIQRTEQGDSAMYLCASSLPSSANTGELFFGEGSRLTVL.

In DNA, the CDR3 is TGTGCCAGCAGCCCAGGGGGATGGTTCTCCGAAGCTTTCTTT. Translated: CASSPGGWFSEAFF. The rearrangement joins TRBV7-9 to TRBJ1-1; 7 bases are a match to TRBD1. This CDR3 region has 14 residues. The germline gives CDR1 SEHNR, CDR2 FQNEAQ (reference sequence). V lost 5 bases and J lost 8; bases outside the gene matches: 11.

The chain joins TRBV6-5 to TRBJ2-7; D is ambiguous. Germline V gene lookup returns CDR1 MNHEY and CDR2 SVGAGI. V was clipped by 6 bases and J by 0 bases, with 12 bases between them. There are 14 residues in the CDR3. The chain's CDR3 is CASRLSQDSYEQYF. CDR3 in DNA: TGTGCCAGCAGATTATCTCAGGACTCCTACGAGCAGTACTTC.

This chain connects TRBV5-1 to TRBJ2-3; weak D call: TRBD1 (5 bases). The CDR3 spans 15 residues. Germline V CDR1 and CDR2: SGHRS, YFSETQ. The V end lost 6 bases, the J end lost 3 bases, and 17 bases lay between the germline ends. The CDR3 DNA sequence: TGCGCCAGCACCCGTCAGGGTGATATGACAGATACGCAGTATTTT. It codes for CASTRQGDMTDTQYF.

This chain connects TRBV18 to TRBJ1-5, with D tentatively TRBD1 (5 bases). The germline V gene encodes CDR1 KGHSH and CDR2 LQKENI. Trimming stripped 4 bases from V and 0 bases from J, with 10 bases between. The CDR3 runs to 15 residues. CDR3 sequence (DNA): TGTGCCAGCTCACTCGACAGTAGTAGCAATCAGCCCCAGCATTTT. It translates to CASSLDSSSNQPQHF.